This T cell receptor (beta chain) derives from a study of blood T cell repertoires in COVID-19. This clone came up once. Assay: immunoSEQ multiplex PCR; the TCRdb copy retains only in-frame clones and omits some. The sample has hundreds of thousands of clones, around 89% seen once; the top ten hold 1.7%. Germline CDR1 SEHNR, CDR2 FQNEAQ (reference sequence). This CDR3 comprises 12 residues. The germline V and J ends were trimmed by 0 bases and 7 bases, with 6 bases remaining between them. This receptor was taken from a woman under 30 with acute COVID-19. This chain connects TRBV7-9 to TRBJ1-2; D remains unclear. Sequenced material: PBMCs or T cells enriched from blood (not recorded which). CDR3 coding DNA: TGTGCCAGCAGCTTAGCGGGCTTTGGCTACACCTTC. Protein: CASSLAGFGYTF. Full variable domain (missing parts from reference TRBV7-9 and TRBJ1-2): DTGVSQNPRHKITKRGQNVTFRCDPISEHNRLYWYRQTLGQGPEFLTYFQNEAQLEKSRLLSDRFSAERPKGSFSTLEIQRTEQGDSAMYLCASSLAGFGYTFGSGTRLTVV.